Each of the 31 T cell receptor beta chains below was sequenced from the same sample in a study of tumor-infiltrating lymphocytes in primary liver carcinoma. Alongside blood RNA obtained from unsorted whole blood, germline DNA was also extracted. Reverse transcription of approximately 500 ng total RNA with a constant-region primer produced TCR beta cDNA. Slightly modified ARM-PCR served as the procedure for the TCR beta libraries. These libraries came from three rounds of nested multiplex PCR. The first two PCR rounds used TRBV1-TRBV30 primers with a Cbeta primer, approximately 9 cycles each. TCRdb ran MiXCR on the multiplex PCR reads and lists one entry per CDR3 protein. The table shows approximately 300,000 distinct CDR3 sequences, with more than 55% occurring only once. The source material was peripheral blood. These receptors originate from a man between 40 and 49 years old with primary liver carcinoma and hepatitis B virus infection.

The chain uses TRBV29-1 and TRBJ2-3, with a weak D call TRBD1 (6 bases). Germline lookup yields CDR1 SQVTM and CDR2 ANQGSEA. The CDR3 covers 15 residues. The V gene lost 6 bases and the J gene lost 2 bases, with 18 bases spanning the gap. CDR3 nucleotides: TGCAGCGTCCACGGTGGGGGCCAACACACAGATACGCAGTATTTT. Translating it yields CSVHGGGQHTDTQYF.

The chain recombines TRBV4-3 with TRBJ1-2; D is unclear. The germline V gene has CDR1 LGHNA and CDR2 YSLEER. The CDR3 length is 15 residues. Trimming left V 0 bases short and J 11 bases short, with 19 bases between. The CDR3 nucleotides read TGCGCCAGCAGCCAAGACCGGAGGACTAACTTTGGTTACACCTTC. Translation gives CASSQDRRTNFGYTF.

The chain employs TRBV11-2 and TRBJ2-1; 7 bases match TRBD2. Germline-derived CDR1 and CDR2 are SGHAT and FQNNGV. The CDR3 has 13 amino acids. Germline trimming cut 9 bases from V and 8 bases from J; bases unmatched to any gene: 10. The CDR3 DNA sequence: TGTGCCAGTCCTGAGGGAGGGGCCCATGAGCAGTTCTTC. Residues: CASPEGGAHEQFF.

Turning to this clonotype: The conserved phenylalanine or tryptophan is not found at the CDR3 terminus, so this likely reflects a read error. This chain uses TRBV11-3 with TRBJ2-7; D call uncertain. CDR1 and CDR2 from the germline V gene are SGHNT and YENEEA. The CDR3 is 13 amino acids. Trimming stripped 4 bases from V and 3 bases from J, with 10 bases between. The DNA for the CDR3 is TGTGCCAGCAGCTCTGCACCTAACTACGAGCAGTACCTC. It specifies CASSSAPNYEQYL.

Details on this clonotype: No DNA is shown, since the ends of the CDR3 on it are uncertain; the CDR3 is the one TCRdb lists. The chain employs TRBV29-1 and TRBJ2-7; the D call of TRBD2 is as the table states it, not checked on the DNA. Germline V gives CDR1 SQVTM, CDR2 ANQGSEA. From its first to its last residue, the CDR3 has 12 amino acids. CDR3 amino acids: CSVASGSYEQYF.

This clonotype has only a few counts. This may be a read error, as it is one base from a much larger clone. The V call is TRBV29-1, the J call TRBJ1-5; 7 positions agree with TRBD1. CDR1 is SQVTM and CDR2 is ANQGSEA in the germline V gene. The CDR3 has 17 residues. This chain's CDR3 is CSVQDRDDGWDNQPQHF. In DNA, the CDR3 is TGCAGCGTTCAAGACAGGGATGATGGTTGGGACAATCAGCCCCAGCATTTT.

This clonotype was recorded once. V usage is TRBV29-1 and J usage is TRBJ1-1; 8 bases match TRBD1. Trimming cost V 8 bases and J 6 bases; bases outside gene matches: 14. Germline CDR1 and CDR2: SQVTM and ANQGSEA. The CDR3 loop spans 14 amino acids. CDR3 sequence: CSLVERTGTPEAFF. The CDR3, as DNA: TGCAGCCTTGTAGAGAGGACAGGGACCCCTGAAGCTTTCTTT.

Of note for this clonotype: A much larger clone sits a single nucleotide away, making a read error possible. CDR3 DNA sequence: TGCAGCGTAAATACAGGGGCTGGGGCCGACGTCCTGACTTTC. Its protein is CSVNTGAGADVLTF. The rearrangement uses TRBV29-1 and TRBJ2-6; TRBD1 agrees at 7 bases. The CDR3 covers 14 residues. Germline-derived CDR1 and CDR2 are SQVTM and ANQGSEA. The variable domain in full, completed from reference TRBV29-1 and TRBJ2-6, reads SAVISQKPSRDICQRGTSLTIQCQVDSQVTMMFWYRQQPGQSLTLIATANQGSEATYESGFVIDKFPISRPNLTFSTLTVSNMSPEDSSIYLCSVNTGAGADVLTFGAGSRLTVL.

This clonotype was detected only a few times. The chain recombines TRBV11-2 with TRBJ2-3; D might be TRBD2 (5 bases). This CDR3 is built from 15 residues. The germline gives CDR1 SGHAT, CDR2 FQNNGV. V gave up 5 bases and J gave up 1 base, with 13 bases separating them. In DNA, the CDR3 is TGTGCCAGCAGCCGGACTCTGGACCGCACAGATACGCAGTATTTT. It translates to CASSRTLDRTDTQYF.

V gene TRBV12-3 or TRBV12-4 combines with J gene TRBJ2-7; 8 bases line up with TRBD1. The V segment lost 6 bases and the J segment 6 bases; nucleotides outside the gene matches: 10. The CDR3 loop spans 14 amino acids. For the CDR3, the DNA is TGTGCCAGCAGGGGGACAGGCGCCGCCTGCGAGCAGTACTTC. Its protein product is CASRGTGAACEQYF.

The V gene is TRBV10-3, the J gene TRBJ2-3; no firm D call. This CDR3 is 13 amino acids long. Germline values: CDR1 ENHRY, CDR2 SYGVKD. V lost 10 bases and J 0 bases, leaving 11 bases between the germline ends. The CDR3 bases are TGTGCCACGAGAGCGCATAGCACAGATACGCAGTATTTT. It specifies CATRAHSTDTQYF.

This clonotype turned up a few times. This chain joins TRBV6-2 or TRBV6-3 and TRBJ2-7, with 7 bases identical to TRBD2. CDR1 is MNHEY and CDR2 is SVGEGT in the germline V gene. V was pared by 0 bases and J by 4 bases, with 6 bases of the junction left unmatched. The CDR3 has 15 residues. DNA for the CDR3: TGTGCCAGCAGTTACTCGGGCGGGAGAGGTTACGAGCAGTACTTC. It codes for CASSYSGGRGYEQYF.

As for this clonotype: A read error may explain this, as a much larger clone is one base away. V gene TRBV29-1 combines with J gene TRBJ2-3; no definite D call. This CDR3 region has 15 residues. Trimming removed 1 base at V and 0 bases at J, with 11 bases between. Germline CDR1 and CDR2: SQVTM and ANQGSEA. Here the CDR3 DNA reads TGCAGCGTTGAAGTGGCGGACCGTAGCACAGATACGCAGTATTTT. Protein: CSVEVADRSTDTQYF.

Comments on this clonotype: One end of the junction varies from germline; a read error may be responsible. The rearrangement joins TRBV28 to TRBJ2-2; TRBD1 matches 8 bases. This CDR3 comprises 15 residues. Germline CDR1 is MDHEN and CDR2 is SYDVKM. Written as DNA, the CDR3 is TGTGTCAGCAGCCGAGACAGGGGGAACACCGGGGAGCTGTTTTTT. Its translation: CVSSRDRGNTGELFF.

This clonotype came up many times. This chain joins TRBV6-2 or TRBV6-3 and TRBJ2-1; D unresolved. Trimming shortened V by 5 bases and J by 7 bases, and 9 bases separated the two germline ends. The CDR3 covers 12 residues. CDR1 is MNHEY, CDR2 SVGEGT, per germline. This CDR3 reads CASSPWINEQFF. The CDR3, as DNA: TGTGCCAGCAGTCCTTGGATTAATGAGCAGTTCTTC.

Notes on this clonotype: This may be a read error, as it is one base from a much larger clone. This chain links TRBV6-2 or TRBV6-3 with TRBJ2-5, with D hard to call. Germline V gene lookup returns CDR1 MNHEY and CDR2 SVGEGT. CDR3 length: 15 amino acids. The V gene lost 4 bases and the J gene lost 7 bases, with 19 bases spanning the gap. This CDR3 reads CASSCGVGLAATQYF. In nucleotides, the CDR3 is TGTGCCAGCAGTTGCGGAGTCGGGCTGGCCGCGACCCAGTACTTC.

Remarks on this clonotype: The junction departs from germline at one end; a sequencing error may be responsible. This chain uses TRBV18 with TRBJ1-5; possibly TRBD1 for D (5 bases). Looked up from germline, CDR1 is KGHSH and CDR2 is LQKENI. The CDR3 loop spans 15 amino acids. In nucleotides, the CDR3 is TGTGCCAGCTCACCGGGGGACGGTAGCAATCAGCCCCAACATTTT. Protein product: CASSPGDGSNQPQHF. Together with reference TRBV18 and TRBJ1-5, the CDR3 gives the full variable domain: NAGVMQNPRHLVRRRGQEARLRCSPMKGHSHVYWYRQLPEEGLKFMVYLQKENIIDESGMPKERFSAEFPKEGPSILRIQQVVRGDSAAYFCASSPGDGSNQPQHFGDGTRLSIL.

The J gene is TRBJ2-5, the V gene TRBV5-6; the D gene is possibly TRBD2 (7 bases). Trimming left V 0 bases short and J 7 bases short, with 13 bases between. Germline lookup yields CDR1 SGHDT and CDR2 YYEEEE. The CDR3 sequence is 14 residues long. The CDR3 DNA sequence: TGTGCCAGCAGCTTGGATGGTAGGGGGGGGACCCAGTACTTC. It yields the protein CASSLDGRGGTQYF.

The rearrangement links TRBV6-2 or TRBV6-3 to TRBJ2-1; TRBD2 matches at 13 bases. Trimming at V came to 0 bases and at J to 9 bases, leaving 14 bases not matched to a gene. This CDR3 contains 19 residues. The germline gives CDR1 MNHEY, CDR2 SVGEGT. The chain's CDR3 is CASSYSAFRTSGRMCEQFF. The DNA of the CDR3 is TGTGCCAGCAGTTACTCCGCCTTCCGGACTAGCGGGAGAATGTGTGAGCAGTTCTTC.

V is TRBV6-2 or TRBV6-3 and J is TRBJ2-1; 8 nucleotides agree with TRBD2. In germline, CDR1 is MNHEY, CDR2 SVGEGT. J lost 5 bases, V lost 3 bases, and 3 bases had no gene match. The CDR3 consists of 14 residues. The CDR3 bases are TGTGCCAGCAGTTATGTAGCGGGGAACAATGAGCAGTTCTTC. It is translated as CASSYVAGNNEQFF.

Remarks on this clonotype: The conserved closing phenylalanine or tryptophan is absent in this CDR3, likely reflecting a read error. The V gene is TRBV5-1, the J gene TRBJ2-3; weak D call: TRBD1 (5 bases). This CDR3 has 15 amino acids. V shed 0 bases and J shed 0 bases, with 8 bases lying between them. CDR1 SGHRS and CDR2 YFSETQ come from the germline V gene. In DNA, the CDR3 is TGCGCCAGCAGCTTGGTGACAGCGAGCACAGATACGCAGTATTCT. As protein: CASSLVTASTDTQYS.

This clonotype was seen repeatedly, ten times or more. V gene TRBV6-1 combines with J gene TRBJ1-1; the D gene is possibly TRBD1 (5 bases). The CDR3 contains 14 residues. Deletions cut 2 bases from V and 4 bases from J, with 11 bases between. Germline values: CDR1 MNHNS, CDR2 SASEGT. CDR3 loop: CASSERGRSTEAFF. CDR3 nucleotide sequence: TGTGCCAGCAGTGAAAGGGGAAGGAGCACTGAAGCTTTCTTT.

With regard to this clonotype: Being one base from a much bigger clone, this may be a read error. J is TRBJ2-5 and V is TRBV29-1; D ambiguous. Per germline, CDR1 SQVTM and CDR2 ANQGSEA. The CDR3 length is 12 residues. V lost 2 bases to trimming and J lost 6 bases, with 10 bases between them. Here the CDR3 DNA reads TGCAGCGTTGAAAACCCCGGAAAGACCCAGTACTTC. It specifies CSVENPGKTQYF.

In this sample, this clonotype turned up once. A single base separates this from a much larger clone, so it may be a read error. The chain has TRBV6-5 and TRBJ2-2, with 8 bases fitting TRBD1. This CDR3 is 16 amino acids long. Germline CDR1 and CDR2: MNHEY and SVGAGI. This CDR3 reads CASSYFLMQGAGDLFF. CDR3 DNA: TGTGCCAGCAGTTACTTCCTGATGCAGGGGGCCGGGGACCTGTTTTTT.

The chain employs TRBV12-3 or TRBV12-4 and TRBJ2-7; maybe TRBD1 (6 bases). V lost 6 bases and J lost 2, with 11 bases in between. The CDR3 is made up of 13 amino acids. Here the CDR3 DNA reads TGTGCCAGCAGACTGGGGGCCCCCTACGAGCAGTACTTC. This codes for CASRLGAPYEQYF.

The chain combines TRBV11-2 with TRBJ1-1; no firm D call. The germline gives CDR1 SGHAT, CDR2 FQNNGV. V lost 1 base, J lost 5 bases, and 11 bases lay in between. This CDR3 is built from 14 residues. The CDR3 coding sequence is TGTGCCAGCAGCTTAGGAGTAGGGAGAACTGAAGCTTTCTTT. Its translation is CASSLGVGRTEAFF.

This chain uses TRBV5-6 with TRBJ1-1; D not certain. The CDR3 is made up of 15 amino acids. CDR1 and CDR2 (germline): SGHDT, YYEEEE. The germline V and J ends were trimmed by 4 bases and 4 bases, with 17 bases remaining between them. The chain's CDR3 is CASSEHGKTGTEAFF. Written as DNA, the CDR3 is TGTGCCAGCAGCGAACACGGGAAGACGGGCACTGAAGCTTTCTTT.

This clonotype has just a few counts. Likely a read error: the CDR3 ends without its conserved phenylalanine or tryptophan. The genes are TRBV13 and TRBJ2-7, with D possibly being TRBD1 (8 bases). There are 16 residues in the CDR3. Trimming cost V 5 bases and J 4 bases, with 21 bases left between them. Germline CDR1 PRHDT, CDR2 FYEKMQ (reference sequence). CDR3 DNA sequence: TGTGCCAGCAGCCAGGGGGCCGGGACTACGTGGTACGAGCAGTACCTC. This encodes CASSQGAGTTWYEQYL.

As concerns this clonotype: The junction and the germline gene differ at one end; a read error may be behind it. The CDR3 here is CAISAVAGTQDTQYF. Written as DNA, the CDR3 is TGTGCCATCAGTGCGGTAGCGGGAACACAAGATACCCAGTACTTC. V and J are TRBV10-3 and TRBJ2-5, with 8 bases that match TRBD2. The CDR3 spans 15 residues. Germline V gene sequence: CDR1 ENHRY, CDR2 SYGVKD.

This clonotype was seen only a few times. A junction end diverges from the germline sequence, so it may reflect a read error. J is TRBJ2-2 and V is TRBV5-4; D unresolved. Germline CDR1 SGHNT, CDR2 YYREEE (reference sequence). The CDR3 has 13 residues. The CDR3 is CASSPDPTRELFF. The CDR3 DNA is TGTGCCAGCAGCCCGGATCCCACCAGGGAGCTGTTTTTT. Complete variable domain (other parts from reference TRBV5-4 and TRBJ2-2): ETGVTQSPTHLIKTRGQQVTLRCSSQSGHNTVSWYQQALGQGPQFIFQYYREEENGRGNFPPRFSGLQFPNYSSELNVNALELDDSALYLCASSPDPTRELFFGEGSRLTVL.

This clonotype was counted ten times or more. J is TRBJ1-1 and V is TRBV29-1; tentatively, D is TRBD1 (5 bases). This CDR3 comprises 11 residues. Germline loops: CDR1 SQVTM, CDR2 ANQGSEA. Trimming shortened V by 4 bases and J by 5 bases, and 8 bases separated the two germline ends. CDR3 amino acids: CSVVGGTEAFF. Written as DNA, the CDR3 is TGCAGCGTTGTCGGGGGAACTGAAGCTTTCTTT. The entire variable domain, with the rest obtained from reference TRBV29-1 and TRBJ1-1, is as follows: SAVISQKPSRDICQRGTSLTIQCQVDSQVTMMFWYRQQPGQSLTLIATANQGSEATYESGFVIDKFPISRPNLTFSTLTVSNMSPEDSSIYLCSVVGGTEAFFGQGTRLTVV.